This TCR beta chain was found in a study of cytomegalovirus exposure and HLA in healthy donors. Study as a whole: The 100 to 150 validation repertoires, a later analysis reported, used the same platform as the approximately 730 repertoires from the first cohort.

This CDR3 has 15 amino acids. Germline CDR1 reads MGHRA; CDR2 reads YSYEKL. The V segment lost 4 bases and the J segment 3 bases; nucleotides outside the gene matches: 8. Method: immunoSEQ multiplex PCR; TCRdb's copy keeps in-frame clones and lacks some. The sample holds some 150,000 clones; about 87% are singletons and the top ten take 3.5% to 5%. The receptor's source is a young man in good health and CMV-seropositive. Sequencing was done on a sample of PBMCs. The chain is built from TRBV4-1 and TRBJ1-2, with 7 bases lining up with TRBD1. This CDR3 is CASSLYDRVYYGYTF. The CDR3 DNA follows: TGCGCCAGCAGCCTCTACGACAGGGTTTACTATGGCTACACCTTC.